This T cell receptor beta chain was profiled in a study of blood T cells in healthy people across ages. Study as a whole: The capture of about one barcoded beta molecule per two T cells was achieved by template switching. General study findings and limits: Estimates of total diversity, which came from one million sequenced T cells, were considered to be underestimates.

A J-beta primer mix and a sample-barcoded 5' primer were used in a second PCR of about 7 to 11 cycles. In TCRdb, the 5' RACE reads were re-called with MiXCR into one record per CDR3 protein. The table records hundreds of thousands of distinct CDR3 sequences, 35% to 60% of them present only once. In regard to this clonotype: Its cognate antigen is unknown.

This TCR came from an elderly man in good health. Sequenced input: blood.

CDR3 nucleotide sequence: TGCAGTGCTCCAATAGCGGGAGGGCTCTACAATGAGCAGTTCTTC. Its translation: CSAPIAGGLYNEQFF. The rearrangement uses TRBV20-1 and TRBJ2-1, with 11 bases aligning to TRBD2. Germline V gene data show CDR1 as DFQATT and CDR2 as SNEGSKA (reference sequence). The CDR3 consists of 15 residues. The trim removed 5 bases at V and 3 bases at J, leaving 6 bases unmatched.